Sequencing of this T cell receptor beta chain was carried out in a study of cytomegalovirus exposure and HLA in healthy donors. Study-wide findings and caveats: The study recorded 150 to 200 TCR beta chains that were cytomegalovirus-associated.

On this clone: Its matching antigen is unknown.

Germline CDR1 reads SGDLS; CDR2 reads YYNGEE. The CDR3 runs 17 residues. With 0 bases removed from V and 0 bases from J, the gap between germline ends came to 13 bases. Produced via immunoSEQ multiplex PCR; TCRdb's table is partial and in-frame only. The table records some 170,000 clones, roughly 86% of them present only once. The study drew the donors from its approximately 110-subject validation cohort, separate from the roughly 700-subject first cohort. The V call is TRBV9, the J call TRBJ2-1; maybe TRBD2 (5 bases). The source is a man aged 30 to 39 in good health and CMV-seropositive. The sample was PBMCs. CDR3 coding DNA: TGTGCCAGCAGCGTAGTTGGAGGAGTGGGCTCCTACAATGAGCAGTTCTTC. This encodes CASSVVGGVGSYNEQFF.